These 7 T cell receptor beta chains were sequenced from one sample in a study of blood T cell repertoires in COVID-19. TCRdb keeps only in-frame clones here, not all; method: immunoSEQ multiplex PCR. This sample has 380,000 or so clones, with around 92% found just once. The sequencing sample was made of peripheral blood. The receptors originated from a man in his forties with acute or convalescent COVID-19.

This chain connects TRBV30 to TRBJ2-5; 13 nucleotides line up with TRBD2. CDR3 length: 13 residues. CDR1 and CDR2 (germline): GTSNPN, SVGIG (reference sequence). The J segment lost 5 bases and the V segment lost 3 bases, leaving 0 bases of the junction unmatched. The DNA of the CDR3 is TGTGCCTGGAGACTAGCGGGGGGGGAGACCCAGTACTTC. Its translation is CAWRLAGGETQYF.

V usage is TRBV4-3 and J usage is TRBJ2-2; TRBD1 might be the D (6 bases). The CDR3 has 14 amino acids. Looked up from germline, CDR1 is LGHNA and CDR2 is YSLEER. Trimming pared 3 bases from V and 4 bases from J, leaving 9 bases between. The CDR3 here is CASSHTRGTGELFF. DNA of the CDR3: TGCGCCAGCAGCCACACCAGGGGCACCGGGGAGCTGTTTTTT.

V gene TRBV6-1 combines with J gene TRBJ1-2; D perhaps matches TRBD1 (5 bases). The CDR3 totals 13 residues. V lost 2 bases and J 6 bases, leaving 10 bases between the germline ends. Germline assignment: CDR1 MNHNS and CDR2 SASEGT. CDR3 sequence reads: CASSENGGHGYTF. In DNA, the CDR3 is TGTGCCAGCAGTGAAAACGGGGGTCATGGCTACACCTTC.

The chain uses TRBV6-4 and TRBJ2-5, with TRBD2 matching 12 bases. The trim removed 3 bases at V and 1 base at J, leaving 0 bases unmatched. Germline CDR1 is MRHNA and CDR2 is SNTAGT. This CDR3 spans 15 amino acids. The CDR3 DNA is TGTGCCAGCAGTGAGACTAGCGGGAGCCAAGAGACCCAGTACTTC. Translating gives CASSETSGSQETQYF.

Comments on this clone: At the DNA level, this CDR3 is encoded by other sequences in the same sample as well. The V and J genes are TRBV7-9 and TRBJ1-1, with D possibly being TRBD1 (5 bases). V shed 1 base and J shed 4 bases, with 10 bases lying between them. Germline V gene sequence: CDR1 SEHNR, CDR2 FQNEAQ (reference sequence). The CDR3 contains 14 residues. The CDR3 loop reads CASSLGQGSTEAFF. The CDR3 nucleotides are TGTGCCAGCAGCTTAGGTCAGGGATCCACTGAAGCTTTCTTT. Full variable domain (outside the CDR3, taken from reference TRBV7-9 and TRBJ1-1): DTGVSQNPRHKITKRGQNVTFRCDPISEHNRLYWYRQTLGQGPEFLTYFQNEAQLEKSRLLSDRFSAERPKGSFSTLEIQRTEQGDSAMYLCASSLGQGSTEAFFGQGTRLTVV.

The V gene is TRBV28, the J gene TRBJ2-5; 7 bases are shared with TRBD2. With 1 base clipped from V and 0 bases from J, the junction kept 2 bases outside the gene matches. Per germline, CDR1 MDHEN and CDR2 SYDVKM. The CDR3 runs 15 residues. The CDR3, as DNA: TGTGCCAGCAGTTTATCCCGGGGGGACCAAGAGACCCAGTACTTC. Its translation: CASSLSRGDQETQYF.

This clone was detected only once. Other DNA sequences in this sample translate to the same CDR3. V and J are TRBV9 and TRBJ2-2, with 13 bases matching TRBD2. The germline V gene has CDR1 SGDLS and CDR2 YYNGEE. Trimming cost V 0 bases and J 2 bases; bases outside gene matches: 1. The CDR3 runs 17 residues. CDR3: CASSVGLAGGNTGELFF. The CDR3, as DNA: TGTGCCAGCAGCGTAGGACTAGCGGGGGGAAACACCGGGGAGCTGTTTTTT.